This record concerns one TCR beta chain sequence. Its cognate antigen has yet to be identified. Within one base of it there is no much larger clone, and no base qualities were kept. This sample was included in a study of human T cells and chemical hapten exposure (dated by TCRdb to the early 2020s). Looking at the study overall: For sensitization, 2% DPC in acetone was applied to a roughly 2 cm by roughly 2 cm area of upper inner arm skin. Throughout the roughly 23-week study period, patients were also given weekly therapeutic DPC doses on the scalp. Patch tests used Finn chambers with 0.01% DPC on the upper back, scored after 6 days by International Contact Dermatitis Research Group standards. Alopecia areata with under or over 50% scalp involvement, alopecia totalis and alopecia universalis were represented in the patient cohort, which was mostly female. The libraries were sequenced as a pool, and the TCR yield per sample differed mostly because of small variations in library volumes within the pool. In alopecia patients, the study followed how the peripheral blood TCR repertoire changed in vivo over primary and secondary sensitization to diphenylcyclopropenone (DPC), a hapten. Blood samples were taken from patients before sensitization (week 0) and then at 2, 6 and about 24 weeks after DPC sensitization. Under 30 alopecia patients gave blood for TCR sequencing at one to four time points (pre-sensitization, 2, 6 and 24 weeks). General conclusions and limits of the study: The number of TCRs above 1 in 1000 frequency did not change with DPC sensitization; there was no evidence of global repertoire structure alterations. Repeated subsampling changed both the strength of the expansion versus patch-test correlation and the threshold at which that correlation became significant. Because every patient had alopecia, a presumed autoimmune disease, the patients' immune response might differ from that of healthy individuals. Patch test score correlated positively with the number of PT1 expanded TCRs, reaching significance at thresholds 8, 16 and 32 but not at 4. Significantly more large CDR3 similarity clusters were formed by expanded TCRs than by pre-sensitization or healthy control sets, consistent with antigen-driven responses.

Library construction relied on RACE. Sequencing was carried out with a NextSeq 500. During library preparation, unique molecular identifiers were attached to individual cDNA molecules so that TCRs could be counted quantitatively and reproducibly. From each blood RNA sample, both TCR alpha and TCR beta chains were sequenced. Processing in the source paper ran as follows. A median of around 100,000 TCRs per sample was observed, with a range of 23,224 to 690,600. V, J and CDR3 annotation of the TCR reads was performed with the Decombinator software suite. Every sample was subsampled to the same number of TCRs (28,000) for the PS versus PT1 abundance plots. TCRs were defined as expanded if absent before sensitization and observed at least eight times at the 2-week time point. The raw public data were reprocessed by TCRdb itself: fastp quality trimming at Q25, MiXCR clonotype calling, in-frame beta chains only. Rows merge per CDR3 protein into single entries with the most common DNA and genes. These V and J calls are TCRdb output, not the study's own analysis. The sample profile shows more than 95,000 distinct CDR3 sequences; less than 40% of them were found once. The ten largest clonotypes hold roughly 3% of the sample.

Looking up the germline V gene yields CDR1 SGHVS and CDR2 FNYEAQ. V and J are truncated by 5 bases and 2 bases respectively, leaving an intervening sequence of 16 bases. The CDR3 starts with the cysteine, ends with the phenylalanine, and has 15 residues. Just the 45-base CDR3 DNA is kept, in frame starting at base 1. Per the publication, the time point label means: patch test 3, about 24 weeks after DPC sensitization. The treatment or condition label on this specimen signifies: therapeutic diphenylcyclopropenone sensitization with weekly scalp DPC. At every patch-test visit, the blood draw took place before the patch test was put on. Eligible patients were aged 18 to 70, diagnosed with alopecia, deemed suitable for DPC therapy, and excluded if pregnant. Total RNA was isolated from unfractionated whole blood collected in Tempus Blood RNA tubes.

This clonotype was sampled from a man aged 35 to 55 with alopecia areata. Some clones in this sample may be carry-over from other donors' samples. Sequences were derived from whole blood, sampled in connection with sensitization to the hapten diphenylcyclopropenone (DPC). The chain uses TRBV7-6 and TRBJ2-7, with TRBD1 as a weak D call on 5 bases. The CDR3 protein is CASSPDWGPTYEQYF. The nucleotide sequence reads as follows: TGTGCCAGCAGCCCCGATTGGGGCCCAACCTACGAGCAGTACTTC.